These 5 T cell receptor beta chains were all obtained from the same sample, sequenced in a study of blood T cell repertoires in COVID-19. The table came from immunoSEQ multiplex PCR; TCRdb's copy has only in-frame clones and leaves some out. Of more than 350,000 clones listed, more than 75% are singletons. Sequenced material: peripheral blood. The source is a woman aged 25 to 45 with COVID-19, enrolled during active disease.

The CDR3 loop reads CAISAGKGNTEAFF. The CDR3, as DNA: TGTGCCATCAGTGCAGGGAAAGGGAACACTGAAGCTTTCTTT. The rearrangement uses TRBV10-3 and TRBJ1-1; tentatively, D is TRBD1 (5 bases). The CDR3 contains 14 residues. Trimming took off 4 bases at V and 1 base at J, with 10 bases between the two ends. Germline lookup yields CDR1 ENHRY and CDR2 SYGVKD.

V usage is TRBV28 and J usage is TRBJ1-2; 10 bases match TRBD1. The J segment lost 7 bases and the V segment lost 4 bases, leaving 6 bases of the junction unmatched. The CDR3 has 14 amino acids. From germline, CDR1 is MDHEN and CDR2 SYDVKM. This chain's CDR3 is CASSSDRGRSGYTF. The CDR3 bases are TGTGCCAGCAGTTCGGACAGGGGGAGGAGTGGCTACACCTTC.

The CDR3 sequence is CASSQQTQGYEQYF. DNA of the CDR3: TGCGCCAGCAGCCAACAAACACAGGGCTACGAGCAGTACTTC. This rearrangement joins TRBV5-1 to TRBJ2-7, with a possible D match to TRBD1 (6 bases). This CDR3 has 14 residues. Per the germline V gene, CDR1 is SGHRS and CDR2 is YFSETQ. Trimming shortened V by 4 bases and J by 3 bases, and 14 bases separated the two germline ends.

The chain carries TRBV6-2 or TRBV6-3 and TRBJ1-4; 9 nucleotides line up with TRBD1. The V and J ends lost 5 bases and 10 bases, in that order; junction bases with no gene match: 11. CDR1 and CDR2 from the germline V gene are MNHEY and SVGEGT. This CDR3 region has 15 residues. The CDR3 coding sequence is TGTGCCAGCAGTCCAGGACAGGGGCCAATAGGAAAACTGTTTTTT. This encodes CASSPGQGPIGKLFF.

This chain joins TRBV5-1 and TRBJ1-1; a weak D match, TRBD1 (5 bases). This CDR3 is 17 amino acids long. The V gene lost 2 bases and the J gene lost 1 base, with 18 bases spanning the gap. Germline CDR1 is SGHRS and CDR2 is YFSETQ. CDR3 loop: CASSLQPGTFRNTEAFF. DNA of the CDR3: TGCGCCAGCAGCTTACAGCCCGGGACTTTCAGGAACACTGAAGCTTTCTTT.